This T cell receptor (beta chain) emerged from a study of T cells after yellow fever vaccination. The table lists this clonotype with many counts. Its antigen is currently unknown. TCRdb itself ran the 5' RACE reads through MiXCR, one entry per CDR3 protein. The data contain 50,000 or so distinct CDR3 sequences, approximately 7% of them singletons. V trimming: 5 bases; J trimming: 6 bases; junction bases outside the gene matches: 9. CDR3 size: 15 residues. Per germline, CDR1 SEHNR and CDR2 FQNEAQ (reference sequence). General observations from the study: There was a possibility that FACS-sorted repertoires contained abundant clonotypes contaminating from the bulk population. A limited proportion of clonotypes was detected within both the CD4 and CD8 compartments.

This TCR was sampled from a man aged 18-30 years who received the YFV17D yellow fever vaccine. The chain uses TRBV7-9 and TRBJ1-2; 10 nucleotides match TRBD1. The sequencing here drew on CD8+ T cells sorted from PBMCs, taken less than 16 days after the first yellow fever vaccination. The CDR3 nucleotides are TGTGCCAGCAGCGCAGGGGGACAGGGGTCCGATGGCTACACCTTC. This translates into CASSAGGQGSDGYTF.